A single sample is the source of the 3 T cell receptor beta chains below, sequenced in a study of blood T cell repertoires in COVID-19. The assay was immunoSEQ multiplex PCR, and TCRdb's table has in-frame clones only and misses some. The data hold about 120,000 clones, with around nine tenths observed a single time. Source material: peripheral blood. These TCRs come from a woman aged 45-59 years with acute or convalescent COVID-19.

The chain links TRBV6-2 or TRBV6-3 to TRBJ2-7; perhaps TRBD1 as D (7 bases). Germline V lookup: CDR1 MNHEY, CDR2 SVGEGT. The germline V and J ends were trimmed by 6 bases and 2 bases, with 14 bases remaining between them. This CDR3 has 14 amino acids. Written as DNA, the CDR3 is TGTGCCAGCAGCCGGACAGGCGGGACCTACGAGCAGTACTTC. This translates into CASSRTGGTYEQYF.

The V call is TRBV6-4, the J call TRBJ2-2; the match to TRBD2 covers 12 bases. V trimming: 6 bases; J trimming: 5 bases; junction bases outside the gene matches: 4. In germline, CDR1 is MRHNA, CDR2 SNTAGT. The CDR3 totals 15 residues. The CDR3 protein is CASRTTSGGTGELFF. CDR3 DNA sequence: TGTGCCAGCAGGACGACTAGCGGGGGTACCGGGGAGCTGTTTTTT.

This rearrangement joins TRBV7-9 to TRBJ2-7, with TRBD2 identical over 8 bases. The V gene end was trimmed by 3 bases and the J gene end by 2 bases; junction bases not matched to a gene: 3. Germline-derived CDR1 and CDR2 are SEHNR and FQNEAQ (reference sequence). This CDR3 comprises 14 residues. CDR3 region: CASSFTGGTYEQYF. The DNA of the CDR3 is TGTGCCAGCAGCTTTACGGGGGGGACCTACGAGCAGTACTTC.